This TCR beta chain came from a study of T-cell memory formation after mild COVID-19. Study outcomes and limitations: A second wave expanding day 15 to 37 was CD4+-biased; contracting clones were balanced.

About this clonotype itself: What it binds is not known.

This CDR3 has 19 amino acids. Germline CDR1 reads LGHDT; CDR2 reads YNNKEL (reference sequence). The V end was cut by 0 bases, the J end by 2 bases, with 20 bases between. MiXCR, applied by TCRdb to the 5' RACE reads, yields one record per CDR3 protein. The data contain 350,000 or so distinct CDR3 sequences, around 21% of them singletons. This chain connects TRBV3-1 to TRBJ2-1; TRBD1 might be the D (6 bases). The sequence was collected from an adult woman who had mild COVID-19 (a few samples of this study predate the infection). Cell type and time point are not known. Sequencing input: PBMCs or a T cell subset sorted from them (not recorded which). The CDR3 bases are TGTGCCAGCAGCCAAGACAGGTTGGGGCAGGGGCGAACCTACAATGAGCAGTTCTTC. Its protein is CASSQDRLGQGRTYNEQFF.